This is a list of T cell receptor beta chains from one sample in a study of cytomegalovirus exposure and HLA in healthy donors. This table comes from immunoSEQ multiplex PCR, and its TCRdb copy is limited to in-frame clones, with some not included. The table records 150,000 to 200,000 clones, roughly 77% of them present only once. The sequenced sample consisted of PBMCs. The receptor source for this set is a woman in her forties or fifties in good health and CMV-seronegative. Each CDR3 is given with its conserved first and last residue. Fields, in order: J gene, V gene, D gene, CDR3 protein. D genes are given only for firm matches.

>TRBJ1-3|TRBV18|.
CASSPDQGSIYF
>TRBJ2-7|TRBV11-3|TRBD2
CASSISGGYEQYF
>TRBJ2-5|TRBV27|TRBD2
CASSPMGGGVQETQYF
>TRBJ2-7|TRBV29-1|TRBD1
CSVELGTGAGGEQYF
>TRBJ1-1|TRBV4-1|.
CASSQGGSREAFF
>TRBJ1-4|TRBV9|.
CASSVGGSNEKLFF
>TRBJ1-2|TRBV5-6|TRBD1
CASRGQVYGYTF
>TRBJ1-2|TRBV11-1|.
CASSLGTVDNYGYTF
>TRBJ2-5|TRBV6-4|TRBD2
CASSEVGGSETQYF
>TRBJ2-7|TRBV21-1|.
CASSKGGLAGDSYEQYF
>TRBJ1-4|TRBV7-8|.
CASSLAGQHNEKLFF
>TRBJ2-1|TRBV5-1|TRBD2
CASSLASGGRDEQFF
>TRBJ1-1|TRBV6-6|TRBD1
CASSSLDRGLEAFF
>TRBJ1-4|TRBV18|TRBD1
CASSPADRSNEKLFF
>TRBJ2-1|TRBV11-2|TRBD1
CASSPGSGQGYNEQFF
>TRBJ1-1|TRBV30|.
CAWSVREGRAFF
>TRBJ1-6|TRBV7-9|.
CASSASGINNSPLHF
>TRBJ2-1|TRBV9|TRBD2
CASSVASGSNHEQFF
>TRBJ1-5|TRBV18|.
CASSPVEGVDQPQHF
>TRBJ2-5|TRBV10-3|TRBD2
CAISGGLDIPETQYF
>TRBJ1-3|TRBV7-9|TRBD1
CASSSRDRDQYGNTIYF
>TRBJ1-2|TRBV7-2|.
CASSLEYMATNYGYTF
>TRBJ2-1|TRBV5-6|TRBD1
CASKRQGAGNEQFF